This TCR beta chain emerged from a study of blood T cell repertoires in COVID-19. About the research overall: Acute and convalescent COVID-19 samples came from the United States, Italy and Spain. The cDNA or gDNA used as material had been derived from T cells, B-cell-depleted T cells, or PBMCs.

A Seattle source enrolled patients during active infection and followed them longitudinally. Produced via immunoSEQ multiplex PCR; TCRdb's table is partial and in-frame only. The sample consists of about 190,000 clones, about four fifths of them appearing once. This clone was counted a few times. Trimming removed 0 bases from V and 0 bases from J, with 15 bases in between. The CDR3 length is 18 residues. Germline-derived CDR1 and CDR2 are LGHNA and YNFKEQ. The chain couples TRBV4-2 to TRBJ1-3; D is unresolved. Input material: peripheral blood. This TCR was sampled from a woman aged 60 to 75 with COVID-19, enrolled during active disease. CDR3 amino acids: CASSQDYGESRSGNTIYF. For the CDR3, the DNA is TGTGCCAGCAGCCAAGATTACGGGGAATCCCGCTCTGGAAACACCATATATTTT.